Listed here are 25 T cell receptor beta chains from one sample, sequenced in a study of T-cell reconstitution after alpha-beta-depleted transplantation in children (TCRdb year 2016). Library prep was done by PCR. Instrument on record: Illumina HiSeq 2500. TCR library preparation used molecular barcoding, with unique molecular identifiers applied to normalize quantification of the TCRbeta repertoire. TCRdb redid the processing of the public reads, applying fastp at Q25 and MiXCR, and retained in-frame beta chains. Merged by CDR3 protein, the rows form single entries marked with the most common genes and DNA. This sample gives about 400,000 distinct CDR3 sequences in total; roughly 14% of them show up just once. Roughly 4.3% of the sample rests with the top ten. The sample in question was PBMCs, obtained from the stem cell graft. Receptors originate from a human donor who donated a stem cell graft to a child with Fanconi anemia.

This clonotype has only a few counts. J is TRBJ2-1 and V is TRBV5-1; a weak D match, TRBD2 (6 bases). This CDR3 contains 14 residues. Trimming took off 4 bases at V and 7 bases at J, with 15 bases between the two ends. Germline assignment: CDR1 SGHRS and CDR2 YFSETQ. The CDR3 bases are TGCGCCAGCAGCCCCGGGACTCCGGGGAATGAGCAGTTCTTC. As protein: CASSPGTPGNEQFF.

This clonotype was detected only a few times. The conserved phenylalanine or tryptophan is not found at the CDR3 terminus, so this likely reflects a read error. It is unclear where the CDR3 begins or ends on the DNA, so no DNA is shown, and the CDR3 is as TCRdb lists it. The V call is TRBV20-1, the J call TRBJ2-7; whether TRBD1, the table's D call, matches the DNA was not checked. CDR1 is DFQATT, CDR2 SNEGSKA, per germline (reference sequence). The CDR3 is 8 amino acids long, termini counted. CDR3 loop: CSARFTGP.

The genes are TRBV5-1 and TRBJ1-1, with no clear D. CDR1 is SGHRS, CDR2 YFSETQ, per germline. CDR3 length: 14 amino acids. Trimming removed 2 bases from V and 4 bases from J, with 12 bases in between. The CDR3 sequence is CASSFGELSTEAFF. As DNA, the CDR3 is TGCGCCAGCAGCTTCGGGGAACTGAGCACTGAAGCTTTCTTT. The entire variable domain, with the rest obtained from reference TRBV5-1 and TRBJ1-1, is as follows: KAGVTQTPRYLIKTRGQQVTLSCSPISGHRSVSWYQQTPGQGLQFLFEYFSETQRNKGNFPGRFSGRQFSNSRSEMNVSTLELGDSALYLCASSFGELSTEAFFGQGTRLTVV.

The table lists this clonotype with a few counts. V usage is TRBV29-1 and J usage is TRBJ1-3; unclear D gene. Trimming took 6 bases from V and 2 from J, leaving 11 bases between them. Germline V gene lookup returns CDR1 SQVTM and CDR2 ANQGSEA. The CDR3 sequence is 13 residues long. The CDR3 here is CSVTWVPGNTIYF. The CDR3 DNA sequence: TGCAGCGTCACTTGGGTCCCTGGAAACACCATATATTTT.

The sample holds a few counts of this clonotype. J is TRBJ1-1 and V is TRBV5-6, with a weak D call TRBD1 (6 bases). This CDR3 is 14 amino acids long. In germline, CDR1 is SGHDT, CDR2 YYEEEE. Deletions cut 7 bases from V and 0 bases from J, with 13 bases between. CDR3 sequence reads: CASGLQGLNTEAFF. CDR3 DNA: TGTGCCAGCGGGTTACAGGGCCTGAACACTGAAGCTTTCTTT.

This clonotype was observed at least ten times. The V gene is TRBV7-9, the J gene TRBJ2-5; unclear D gene. Germline V gives CDR1 SEHNR, CDR2 FQNEAQ (reference sequence). The V end lost 5 bases, the J end lost 5 bases, and 12 bases lay between the germline ends. There are 13 residues in the CDR3. The DNA for the CDR3 is TGTGCCAGCAGCCCAACGGCGCTGGAGACCCAGTACTTC. Translation: CASSPTALETQYF. The full variable domain, rest sourced from reference TRBV7-9 and TRBJ2-5, is DTGVSQNPRHKITKRGQNVTFRCDPISEHNRLYWYRQTLGQGPEFLTYFQNEAQLEKSRLLSDRFSAERPKGSFSTLEIQRTEQGDSAMYLCASSPTALETQYFGPGTRLLVL.

The chain combines TRBV27 with TRBJ2-1, with unresolved D. The CDR3 spans 12 residues. Germline V gene data show CDR1 as MNHEY and CDR2 as SMNVEV (reference sequence). Trimming pared 5 bases from V and 6 bases from J, leaving 8 bases between. CDR3 nucleotide sequence: TGTGCCAGCAGTGATCTCTTCAATGAGCAGTTCTTC. This translates into CASSDLFNEQFF.

The sample holds a few counts of this clonotype. V gene TRBV6-1 combines with J gene TRBJ1-1; D perhaps matches TRBD1 (6 bases). The CDR3 consists of 16 residues. The germline V gene encodes CDR1 MNHNS and CDR2 SASEGT. V was cut by 1 base and J by 1 base, with 13 bases left in between. The CDR3 is CASSEVRDRRNTEAFF. The CDR3 DNA sequence: TGTGCCAGCAGTGAAGTACGTGACAGGAGGAACACTGAAGCTTTCTTT.

This clonotype was counted a few times. The genes are TRBV14 and TRBJ2-1, with 8 nucleotides matching TRBD1. The CDR3 runs 13 residues. Trimming at V came to 7 bases and at J to 5 bases, leaving 4 bases not matched to a gene. Germline V gene data show CDR1 as SGHDN and CDR2 as FVKESK. The CDR3 coding sequence is TGTGCCAGCAACTACAGGGGGGACAATGAGCAGTTCTTC. It specifies CASNYRGDNEQFF.

This clonotype was found a few times. This sequence joins TRBV7-2 and TRBJ1-6; TRBD1 is a possible D gene (5 bases). The germline gives CDR1 SGHTA, CDR2 FQGNSA. V was shortened by 4 bases and J by 10 bases, with 14 bases between the two germline ends. The CDR3 spans 14 residues. CDR3 DNA: TGTGCCAGCAGCTCCCTGGCAGGGACCTCACCCCTCCACTTT. Its protein product is CASSSLAGTSPLHF.

This clonotype was detected many times. The V and J genes are TRBV4-3 and TRBJ2-2; D gene unclear. The CDR3 has 12 amino acids. Germline CDR1 reads LGHNA; CDR2 reads YSLEER. Trimming cost V 6 bases and J 7 bases, with 9 bases left between them. The CDR3 DNA is TGCGCCAGCAGACCCGGTGACGGGGAGCTGTTTTTT. This gives the protein CASRPGDGELFF.

This clonotype was seen more than once but under ten times. The V call is TRBV18, the J call TRBJ1-5, with D hard to call. Deletions cut 0 bases from V and 3 bases from J, with 9 bases between. Germline loops: CDR1 KGHSH, CDR2 LQKENI. The CDR3 consists of 15 residues. The CDR3 sequence: CASSPPGGTNQPQHF. CDR3 DNA: TGTGCCAGCTCACCACCGGGCGGTACCAATCAGCCCCAGCATTTT.

The chain has TRBV6-2 or TRBV6-3 and TRBJ2-1, with D unresolved. Trimming took 5 bases from V and 4 from J, leaving 9 bases between them. In germline, CDR1 is MNHEY, CDR2 SVGEGT. The CDR3 length is 13 residues. The CDR3 bases are TGTGCCAGCAGTCCGTGGGGATACAATGAGCAGTTCTTC. This sequence encodes CASSPWGYNEQFF.

A remark on this clonotype: A single base separates this from a much larger clone, so it may be a read error. The chain joins TRBV7-1 to TRBJ2-6; D perhaps matches TRBD1 (5 bases). TRBV7-1 is identified as an open reading frame with a role that is uncertain. The CDR3 covers 15 residues. This chain's CDR3 is CASSSRVTGANGLTF. For the CDR3, the DNA is TGTGCCAGCAGCTCCAGGGTTACTGGGGCCAACGGCCTGACTTTC.

This clonotype was detected only a few times. The chain couples TRBV5-5 to TRBJ1-5, with 8 bases fitting TRBD1. The CDR3 extends over 17 amino acids. With V trimmed by 1 base and J by 0 bases, 6 bases remained unmatched. CDR1 is SGHKS, CDR2 YYEKEE, per germline (reference sequence). CDR3 loop: CASSLILGQDSNQPQHF. The CDR3, as DNA: TGTGCCAGCAGCTTGATATTGGGACAGGATAGCAATCAGCCCCAGCATTTT. Supplemented by reference TRBV5-5 and TRBJ1-5, the full variable domain reads DAGVTQSPTHLIKTRGQQVTLRCSPISGHKSVSWYQQVLGQGPQFIFQYYEKEERGRGNFPDRFSARQFPNYSSELNVNALLLGDSALYLCASSLILGQDSNQPQHFGDGTRLSIL.

This clonotype has just a few counts. The chain couples TRBV7-2 to TRBJ1-1; no reliable D call. This CDR3 is 14 amino acids long. The germline V gene has CDR1 SGHTA and CDR2 FQGNSA. V lost 5 bases, J lost 6 bases, and 16 bases lay in between. The CDR3 is CASSSRRSSPEAFF. The DNA of the CDR3 is TGTGCCAGCAGCAGTCGACGGAGCAGCCCTGAAGCTTTCTTT.

There are many counts of this clonotype. V is TRBV7-2 and J is TRBJ2-7; 7 bases map to TRBD1. V lost 1 base to trimming and J lost 11 bases; unmatched junction nucleotides: 8. The CDR3 spans 13 residues. The germline gives CDR1 SGHTA, CDR2 FQGNSA. CDR3 amino acids: CASSLGRGLQEYF. CDR3 coding DNA: TGTGCCAGCAGCTTAGGTAGGGGGCTCCAGGAGTACTTC.

This clonotype was observed many times. The V call is TRBV20-1, the J call TRBJ2-3; D not resolved. With 0 bases removed from V and 2 bases from J, the gap between germline ends came to 6 bases. The CDR3 extends over 13 amino acids. CDR1 and CDR2 (germline): DFQATT, SNEGSKA (reference sequence). The DNA of the CDR3 is TGCAGTGCTAGAGAGGAGATCACAGATACGCAGTATTTT. It yields the protein CSAREEITDTQYF.

This clonotype was counted a few times. The chain employs TRBV11-2 and TRBJ1-3; TRBD1 matches 7 bases. The V gene end was trimmed by 2 bases and the J gene end by 2 bases; junction bases not matched to a gene: 3. Germline CDR1 SGHAT, CDR2 FQNNGV. This CDR3 has 15 residues. Here the CDR3 reads CASSLLQGTGNTIYF. CDR3 coding DNA: TGTGCCAGCAGCTTATTACAGGGGACTGGAAACACCATATATTTT.

This sequence joins TRBV11-3 and TRBJ2-5; D unresolved. Trimming took off 0 bases at V and 5 bases at J, with 7 bases between the two ends. Germline V lookup: CDR1 SGHNT, CDR2 YENEEA. This CDR3 is 13 amino acids long. The CDR3: CASSLDRSETQYF. In nucleotides, the CDR3 is TGTGCCAGCAGCTTAGATAGGAGTGAGACCCAGTACTTC.

This clonotype has just a few counts. V is TRBV7-9 and J is TRBJ2-5, with D unclear. V lost 3 bases and J lost 2, with 19 bases in between. The CDR3 sequence is 17 residues long. Germline loops: CDR1 SEHNR, CDR2 FQNEAQ (reference sequence). The CDR3 DNA reads TGTGCCAGCAGCTTGCCTGTGGCTAGAACTTTACAAGAGACCCAGTACTTC. This encodes CASSLPVARTLQETQYF.

This chain links TRBV4-1 with TRBJ2-5, with D possibly matching TRBD2 (6 bases). Germline CDR1 is MGHRA and CDR2 is YSYEKL. V was shortened by 10 bases and J by 4 bases, with 19 bases between the two germline ends. This CDR3 is 14 amino acids long. In DNA form, the CDR3 reads TGCGCCATGGGCCCGAGGCAGGGAGGAGAGACCCAGTACTTC. This codes for CAMGPRQGGETQYF.

A few counts support this clonotype. V usage is TRBV18 and J usage is TRBJ1-2; TRBD1 agrees at 9 bases. The germline gives CDR1 KGHSH, CDR2 LQKENI. V lost 4 bases to trimming and J lost 7 bases; unmatched junction nucleotides: 7. The CDR3 totals 14 residues. CDR3 region: CASSHSDRGSGYTF. Written as DNA, the CDR3 is TGTGCCAGCTCACATTCGGACAGGGGTTCTGGCTACACCTTC. The entire variable domain, with the rest obtained from reference TRBV18 and TRBJ1-2, is as follows: NAGVMQNPRHLVRRRGQEARLRCSPMKGHSHVYWYRQLPEEGLKFMVYLQKENIIDESGMPKERFSAEFPKEGPSILRIQQVVRGDSAAYFCASSHSDRGSGYTFGSGTRLTVV.

The rearrangement uses TRBV30 and TRBJ1-5, with 11 bases identical to TRBD1. This CDR3 has 18 amino acids. The germline V gene has CDR1 GTSNPN and CDR2 SVGIG (reference sequence). Germline trimming cut 2 bases from V and 0 bases from J; bases unmatched to any gene: 9. CDR3: CAWSTGTGGAYSNQPQHF. CDR3 DNA: TGTGCCTGGAGTACCGGGACAGGGGGAGCTTATAGCAATCAGCCCCAGCATTTT.

The chain couples TRBV24-1 to TRBJ2-1, with 7 bases lining up with TRBD2. Trimming cost V 12 bases and J 7 bases; bases outside gene matches: 35. This CDR3 is built from 21 residues. Germline CDR1 KGHDR, CDR2 SFDVKD. The CDR3 loop is CAGSLLRRGTPFLGGTNEQFF. The CDR3 nucleotides are TGTGCCGGGTCCCTTTTGCGGCGGGGGACCCCCTTCCTGGGTGGTACGAATGAGCAGTTCTTC.